What follows is one T cell receptor beta chain and its context. TCR beta CDR3 regions were amplified from RNA. RT-PCR in the first round (using the HTBI primer set) targeted the TCR CDR3. TCRdb called the multiplex PCR reads again in MiXCR, with one record for every CDR3 protein. The table shows about 350,000 distinct CDR3 sequences, with about 15% occurring only once. The V end lost 4 bases, the J end lost 1 base, and 10 bases lay between the germline ends. This CDR3 contains 14 residues. This specimen comes from a study of T cells in Graves' hyperthyroidism and ophthalmopathy. This clonotype originated in a woman aged 25 to 39 with Graves' hyperthyroidism. Material: blood. The chain carries TRBV12-3 or TRBV12-4 and TRBJ2-5; no firm D call. DNA for the CDR3: TGTGCCAGCAGTTGGGTTAACGCCCAAGAGACCCAGTACTTC. It encodes CASSWVNAQETQYF.